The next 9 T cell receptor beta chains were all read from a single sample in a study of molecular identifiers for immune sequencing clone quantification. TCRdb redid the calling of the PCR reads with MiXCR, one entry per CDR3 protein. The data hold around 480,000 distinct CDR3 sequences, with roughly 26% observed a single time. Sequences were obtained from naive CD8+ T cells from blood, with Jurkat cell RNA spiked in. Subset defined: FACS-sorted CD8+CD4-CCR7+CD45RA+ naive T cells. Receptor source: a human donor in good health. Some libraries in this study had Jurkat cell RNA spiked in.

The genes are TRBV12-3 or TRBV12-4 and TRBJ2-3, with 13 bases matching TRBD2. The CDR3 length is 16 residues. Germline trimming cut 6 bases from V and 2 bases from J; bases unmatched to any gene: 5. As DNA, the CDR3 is TGTGCCAGCAGCGAACTAGCGGGAGGGCTCACAGATACGCAGTATTTT. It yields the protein CASSELAGGLTDTQYF.

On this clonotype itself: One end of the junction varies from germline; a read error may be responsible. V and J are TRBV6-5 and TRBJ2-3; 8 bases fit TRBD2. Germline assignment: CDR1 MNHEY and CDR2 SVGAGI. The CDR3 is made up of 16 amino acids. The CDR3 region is CAGSLSTSARTDTQYF. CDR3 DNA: TGTGCCGGCAGCCTTTCGACTAGCGCTCGCACAGATACGCAGTATTTT.

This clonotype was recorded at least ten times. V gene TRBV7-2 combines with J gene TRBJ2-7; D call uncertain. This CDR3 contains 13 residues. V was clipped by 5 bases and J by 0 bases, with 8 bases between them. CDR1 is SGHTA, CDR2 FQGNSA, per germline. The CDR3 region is CASSPHSSYEQYF. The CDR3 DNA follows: TGTGCCAGCAGCCCCCACAGCTCCTACGAGCAGTACTTC.

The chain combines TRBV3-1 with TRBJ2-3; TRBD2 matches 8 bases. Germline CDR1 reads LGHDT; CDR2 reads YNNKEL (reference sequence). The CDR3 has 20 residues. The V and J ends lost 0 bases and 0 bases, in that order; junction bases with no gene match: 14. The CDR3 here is CASSQEPLAGGLTSTDTQYF. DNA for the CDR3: TGTGCCAGCAGCCAAGAGCCCCTGGCGGGAGGTCTAACTAGCACAGATACGCAGTATTTT.

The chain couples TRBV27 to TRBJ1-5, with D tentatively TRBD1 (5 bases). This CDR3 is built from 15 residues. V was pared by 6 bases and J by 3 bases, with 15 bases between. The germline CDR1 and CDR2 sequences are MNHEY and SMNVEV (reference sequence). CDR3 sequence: CASRPTDRTNQPQHF. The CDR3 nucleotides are TGTGCCAGCAGACCTACCGACAGAACCAATCAGCCCCAGCATTTT.

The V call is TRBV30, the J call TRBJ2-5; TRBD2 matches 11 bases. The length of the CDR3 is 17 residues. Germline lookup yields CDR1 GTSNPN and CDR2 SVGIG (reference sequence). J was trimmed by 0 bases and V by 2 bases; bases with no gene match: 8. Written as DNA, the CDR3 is TGTGCCTGGAGTCACGAAACGGGACTAGCGGACCAAGAGACCCAGTACTTC. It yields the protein CAWSHETGLADQETQYF.

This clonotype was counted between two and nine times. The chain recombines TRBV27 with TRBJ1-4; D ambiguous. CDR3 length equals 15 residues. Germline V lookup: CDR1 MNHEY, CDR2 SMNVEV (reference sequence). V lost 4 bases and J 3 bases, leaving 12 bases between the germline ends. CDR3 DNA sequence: TGTGCCAGCAGTTCAAGGACCGGGGCTAATGAAAAACTGTTTTTT. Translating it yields CASSSRTGANEKLFF.

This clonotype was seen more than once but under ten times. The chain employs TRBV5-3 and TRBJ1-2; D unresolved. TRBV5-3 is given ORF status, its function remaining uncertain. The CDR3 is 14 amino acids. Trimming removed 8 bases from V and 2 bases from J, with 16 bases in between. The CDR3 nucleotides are TGTGCCAGCAGTGTATCCGGGTCGAACTATGGCTACACCTTC. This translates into CASSVSGSNYGYTF.

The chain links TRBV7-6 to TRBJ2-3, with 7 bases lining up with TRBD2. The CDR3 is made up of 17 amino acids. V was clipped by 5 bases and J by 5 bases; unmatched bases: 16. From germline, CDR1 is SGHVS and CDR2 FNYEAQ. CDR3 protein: CASSPDLADYQGDTQYF. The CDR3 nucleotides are TGTGCCAGCAGCCCTGATCTAGCGGACTATCAGGGAGATACGCAGTATTTT.